This T cell receptor beta chain derives from a study of blood T cell repertoires in COVID-19. Using immunoSEQ multiplex PCR, the repertoire was profiled, and TCRdb retains in-frame clones only, with some absent. The sample holds about 110,000 clones; about 90% are singletons and the top ten take nearly 0.9%. The V and J ends lost 4 bases and 3 bases, in that order; junction bases with no gene match: 7. CDR3 size: 16 residues. CDR1 and CDR2 from the germline V gene are SGDLS and YYNGEE. The chain couples TRBV9 to TRBJ2-1; 10 bases match TRBD2. Sequencing was done on a sample of peripheral blood. The source of this sequence is a woman between 45 and 65 years old with active or convalescent COVID-19. CDR3 coding DNA: TGTGCCAGCAGCACCCAGGGACTAGCGAACTACAATGAGCAGTTCTTC. Translating it yields CASSTQGLANYNEQFF.